Listed here is a single T cell receptor beta chain. This entry comes from a study of T cells of healthy individuals. TCRdb reprocessed the 5' RACE reads via MiXCR and lists one record per CDR3 protein. This sample has 90,000 to 100,000 distinct CDR3 sequences, with 17% found just once. Germline V gene data show CDR1 as MNHEY and CDR2 as SMNVEV (reference sequence). This CDR3 has 14 residues. Trimming stripped 4 bases from V and 6 bases from J, with 13 bases between. The rearrangement joins TRBV27 to TRBJ1-5, with a tentative D call TRBD1 (5 bases). This receptor was taken from a human donor in good health. CDR3 residues: CASSSQGGGQPQHF. CDR3 bases: TGTGCCAGCAGTTCCCAGGGAGGTGGTCAGCCCCAGCATTTT.